This is a list of T cell receptor beta chains from one sample in a study of T-cell memory formation after mild COVID-19. TCRdb reanalysed the 5' RACE reads using MiXCR and keeps one entry per CDR3 protein. This sample yields 350,000 to 450,000 distinct CDR3 sequences, of which approximately 24% are seen a single time; 7% to 9.5% belongs to the top ten. The sequenced sample was PBMCs or a T cell subset sorted from them (not recorded which). The receptors shown here come from an adult woman who had mild COVID-19 (a few samples of this study predate the infection). Cell type and time point are not known. Both conserved end residues are trimmed from each CDR3.

V	J	CDR3
TRBV5-1	TRBJ2-2	ASTGRGRNTGELF
TRBV27	TRBJ2-1	ASSPAEGFYEQF
TRBV20-1	TRBJ1-2	SASGQVGDYGYT
TRBV5-1	TRBJ2-6	ASSSYPTGSGANVLT
TRBV27	TRBJ2-7	ASSHALFYEQY
TRBV7-2	TRBJ2-1	ASSLATGTGWVGNEQF
TRBV29-1	TRBJ2-3	SGGQRGTDTQY
TRBV12-3/TRBV12-4	TRBJ2-1	ASTLFWASGKGEQF
TRBV12-3/TRBV12-4	TRBJ1-3	ASSFRDRVRSGNTIY
TRBV5-1	TRBJ2-7	ASSPERGLWSYEQY
TRBV18	TRBJ2-1	ASSPPGDRGRYNEQF
TRBV24-1	TRBJ2-1	ATSDWTGAYNEQF
TRBV5-1	TRBJ2-2	ASSFRLANTGELF
TRBV11-2	TRBJ2-2	ASSSYKGSGNTGELF
TRBV12-3/TRBV12-4	TRBJ1-1	ASSFAGITEAF
TRBV10-3	TRBJ2-4	AISEARTSGRRAKNIQY
TRBV4-3	TRBJ2-7	ASSQGYAEEGYEQY
TRBV20-1	TRBJ2-2	SARGGLAHTGELF
TRBV7-6	TRBJ2-1	ASSLGQGIGNEQF
TRBV5-1	TRBJ2-2	ASGTGGSGELF
TRBV12-3/TRBV12-4	TRBJ2-3	ASRTPRREGRADTQY
TRBV18	TRBJ1-2	ASSPVPWVYGYT
TRBV5-6	TRBJ2-3	ASSLGRGPKY
TRBV6-2/TRBV6-3	TRBJ2-1	ASSYRAGQASEQF
TRBV19	TRBJ2-1	ASSWSGLAPNEQF
TRBV11-3	TRBJ2-3	ASSSPTAGGSTDTQY
TRBV12-3/TRBV12-4	TRBJ1-5	ASSLSGYGGPQH
TRBV2	TRBJ1-3	ASSESGYGNTIY
TRBV9	TRBJ2-1	ASSVAGGPNNEQF
TRBV12-3/TRBV12-4	TRBJ2-7	ASSFHRAVGYEQY
TRBV5-1	TRBJ2-3	ASSWGTSGGVSLTDTQY
TRBV5-1	TRBJ1-4	ASSANTGGEKLF
TRBV5-1	TRBJ2-5	ASSTGARSETQY
TRBV11-2	TRBJ2-7	ASSLQGATYEQY
TRBV10-2	TRBJ2-7	ASSAAGRAGEVSYEQY
TRBV10-2	TRBJ2-5	ASRKTGGQETQY
TRBV5-1	TRBJ2-7	ASSLGGHSYEQY
TRBV7-2	TRBJ2-5	ASAYLGGRETQY
TRBV10-3	TRBJ2-2	AIRGGAGRTRPNTGELF
TRBV6-5	TRBJ2-1	ASTETSIHEQF
TRBV7-6	TRBJ2-7	ASSLGSWGGQGSYEQY
TRBV29-1	TRBJ1-1	SGILQGSPEAF
TRBV9	TRBJ2-2	ASSKRDGAGELF
TRBV30	TRBJ2-1	AWGLAGGRNEQF
TRBV11-3	TRBJ2-7	ASSLMRRYEQY
TRBV20-1	TRBJ2-1	SARSLNSYNEQF
TRBV7-9	TRBJ2-1	ASSSRDRGDEQF
TRBV5-1	TRBJ2-1	ASSLGQGLYNEQF
TRBV5-5	TRBJ2-7	ASSFDWVGEQY
TRBV5-1	TRBJ1-1	ASSKTGGSNTEAF
TRBV6-2/TRBV6-3	TRBJ2-2	ASSYSIVPSPTGELF
TRBV27	TRBJ2-3	ASSSLWGGDTQY
TRBV6-2/TRBV6-3	TRBJ2-7	ASIRTGSHEQY
TRBV5-1	TRBJ2-1	ASSLPGQGAGEQF
TRBV5-1	TRBJ1-1	ASSLELSGTEAF
TRBV7-9	TRBJ2-2	ASDSGGSTTGELF